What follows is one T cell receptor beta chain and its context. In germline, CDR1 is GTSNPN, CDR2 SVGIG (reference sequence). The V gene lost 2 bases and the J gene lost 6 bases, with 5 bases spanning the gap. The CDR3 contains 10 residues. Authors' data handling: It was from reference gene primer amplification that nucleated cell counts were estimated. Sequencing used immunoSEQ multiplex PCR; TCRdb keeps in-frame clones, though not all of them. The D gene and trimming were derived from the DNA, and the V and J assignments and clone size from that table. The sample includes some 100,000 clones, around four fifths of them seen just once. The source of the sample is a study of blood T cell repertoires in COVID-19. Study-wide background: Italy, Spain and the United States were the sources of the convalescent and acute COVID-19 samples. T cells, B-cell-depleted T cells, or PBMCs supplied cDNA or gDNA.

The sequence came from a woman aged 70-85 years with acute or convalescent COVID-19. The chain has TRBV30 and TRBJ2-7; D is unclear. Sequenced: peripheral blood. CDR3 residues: CAWSRGEQYF. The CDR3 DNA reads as TGTGCCTGGAGTCGCGGCGAGCAGTACTTC.